This paragraph reports one TCR beta chain. The CDR3 sequence is 17 residues long. V was cut by 3 bases and J by 4 bases, with 18 bases left in between. The germline V gene has CDR1 MNHEY and CDR2 SVGEGT. Time point in this sample: pre-sensitization, week 0. The sample's treatment: therapeutic diphenylcyclopropenone sensitization with weekly scalp DPC. The sample originates from a study of human T cells and chemical hapten exposure. Using its own MiXCR run on the RACE reads, TCRdb lists one record per CDR3 protein. The table lists about 250,000 distinct CDR3 sequences, approximately 7.5% of them singletons.

This sequence was found in a man aged 18-30 years with alopecia areata. Some clones in this sample may be carry-over from other donors' samples. V gene TRBV6-2 or TRBV6-3 combines with J gene TRBJ2-2; D is perhaps TRBD1 or TRBD2 (6 bases each). The sequences come from whole blood, collected in connection with sensitization to the hapten diphenylcyclopropenone (DPC). CDR3 region: CASSYTRGQAVTGELFF. The CDR3 nucleotides are TGTGCCAGCAGTTATACACGGGGGCAGGCGGTCACCGGGGAGCTGTTTTTT.